This T cell receptor beta chain comes out of a study of T cell responses to AZD1222 COVID-19 vaccine. Study-level findings and limits: Spike-wide vaccine-associated CD4 TCRs dominated at 160-218 and 743-854.

Assay used: immunoSEQ multiplex PCR; TCRdb lists only in-frame clones, some missing. The sample contains 50,000 to 65,000 clones, roughly 89% of which appear only once. The germline CDR1 and CDR2 sequences are MGHDK and SYGVNS. V was clipped by 1 base and J by 8 bases, with 15 bases between them. CDR3 size: 15 residues. As to this clone: What it recognizes is unknown.

The source material was peripheral blood, sampled on day 0 of AZD1222 vaccination. The TCR comes from an adult in good health. The chain uses TRBV25-1 and TRBJ1-3; no clear D gene. Here the CDR3 DNA reads TGTGCCAGCAGTGAATCAGCTATACGGGGAGACACCATATATTTT. It yields the protein CASSESAIRGDTIYF. Using reference TRBV25-1 and TRBJ1-3 for the parts outside the CDR3, the full variable domain is EADIYQTPRYLVIGTGKKITLECSQTMGHDKMYWYQQDPGMELHLIHYSYGVNSTEKGDLSSESTVSRIRTEHFPLTLESARPSHTSQYLCASSESAIRGDTIYFGEGSWLTVV.